A selection of T cell receptor beta chains follows, all from one sample in a study of control samples from healthy donors and cancer patients. Sequenced by immunoSEQ multiplex PCR; TCRdb stores in-frame clones only, minus some. The repertoire holds about 190,000 clones, about 91% seen once, with about 1.7% in the top ten. Sequenced material: blood. Source of these receptors: a man in his thirties or forties in good health. Both conserved end residues are trimmed from each CDR3. Some rows mark clone size as missing; the rest say once, few, many or name a class of expanded clone.

v_call,clone_size,cdr3_aa
TRBV5-6,.,ASSLQVPNSPLH
TRBV12-3/TRBV12-4,few,ASSQNRGRGYT
TRBV7-6,.,ASSLSTGSLSGNTIY
TRBV19,.,ASSFSQGQGIRNQPQH
TRBV7-2,.,ASSLNGGQYEQY
TRBV9,.,ASSGPGQPTDTQY
TRBV2,.,ASSLGQGATDTQY
TRBV12-3/TRBV12-4,few,ASSRHRAYEQY
TRBV30,.,AWTTRPLSENYGYT
TRBV25-1,many,ASSSPQGGYSPLH
TRBV5-4,.,ASSLMEGPYEQY
TRBV23-1,.,ASSLLLPRTGSHEQY
TRBV7-9,once,ASRVGGADNEKLF
TRBV24-1,.,ATSDSGQDSNQPQH
TRBV6-1,.,ASSENPGGEQY
TRBV5-6,.,ASSPGDRGAYFYGYT
TRBV12-3/TRBV12-4,.,ASSFLNTEAF
TRBV5-6,few,ASSLAAYGYT
TRBV5-5,.,ASSSKDLLDEQY
TRBV2,once,ASSESNWVGNTIY
TRBV4-2,.,ASSRQGLNEKLF
TRBV29-1,.,SVVTRTGRAYEQY
TRBV6-4,.,ASRGQANSNQPQH
TRBV29-1,.,SVETANGNTIY
TRBV4-1,.,ASSQGRMDGREEPQH
TRBV4-1,.,ASSQGWWDYGYT
TRBV4-1,.,ASSPGPYNSPLH
TRBV7-2,.,ASSLWENQPQH
TRBV7-6,.,ASSLSDSSNYGYT
TRBV30,.,AWSVGQNTDTQY
TRBV6-6,.,ASSPELAGGLAKNIQY
TRBV3-1/TRBV3-2,.,ASSPTPRTGTDTQY
TRBV7-2,.,ASSSLGISGELF
TRBV2,.,ASKRDLGDNGYT
TRBV24-1,.,ATSAGSGYERY
TRBV5-6,.,ASSSDSLNTEAF
TRBV12-2,.,ASRKCTATNEKLF
TRBV19,.,ASRARERTNEKLF
TRBV25-1,once,ASRPQGAGSPLH
TRBV12-3/TRBV12-4,.,ASRVGQGYGYT
TRBV6-5,.,ASTGLVITEAF
TRBV7-2,.,ASSFRDRAEAF
TRBV28,.,ASSSGPYEQY
TRBV9,.,ASSGNGGGLSTDTQY
TRBV24-1,.,ATSEGRDGQPQH
TRBV2,.,ASSSGRTSYEQY
TRBV5-1,.,ASRPRGTGPSNYGYT
TRBV21-1,.,ASSKDPRRNYYYSYEQY